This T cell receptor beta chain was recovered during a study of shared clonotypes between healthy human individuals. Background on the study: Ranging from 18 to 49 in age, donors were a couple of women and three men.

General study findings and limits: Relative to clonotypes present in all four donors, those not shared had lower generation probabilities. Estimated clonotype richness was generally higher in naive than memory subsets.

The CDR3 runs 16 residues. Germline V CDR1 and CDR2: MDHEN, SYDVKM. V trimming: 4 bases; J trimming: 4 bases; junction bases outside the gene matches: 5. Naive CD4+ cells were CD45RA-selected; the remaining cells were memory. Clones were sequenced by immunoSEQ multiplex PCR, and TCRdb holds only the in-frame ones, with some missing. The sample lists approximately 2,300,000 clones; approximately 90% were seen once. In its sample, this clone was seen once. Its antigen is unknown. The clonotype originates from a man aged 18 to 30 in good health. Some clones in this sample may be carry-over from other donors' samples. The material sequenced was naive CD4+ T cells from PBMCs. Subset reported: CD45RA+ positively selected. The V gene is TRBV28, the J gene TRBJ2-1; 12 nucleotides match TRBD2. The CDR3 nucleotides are TGTGCCAGCAGTTCTTCCGGGACTAGCGGGTACAATGAGCAGTTCTTC. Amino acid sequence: CASSSSGTSGYNEQFF.